This is a list of T cell receptor beta chains from one sample in a study of shared clonotypes between healthy human individuals. Sequencing used immunoSEQ multiplex PCR; TCRdb keeps in-frame clones, though not all of them. This sample has millions of clones, with 85% to 95% found just once. The specimen sequenced was naive CD4+ T cells sorted from blood. These receptors all stem from a man aged 18 to 35 in good health. Each CDR3 is given with its conserved first and last residue. D genes are given only for firm matches.

V gene	D gene	J gene	CDR3 protein	CDR3 DNA
TRBV28	-	TRBJ2-7	CASSDYGMWSSSYEQYF	TGTGCCAGCAGTGATTACGGGATGTGGAGTAGCTCCTACGAGCAGTACTTC
TRBV19	TRBD2	TRBJ2-5	CASSSGLAGYQETQYF	TGTGCCAGTAGTTCCGGACTAGCGGGGTACCAAGAGACCCAGTACTTC
TRBV10-3	-	TRBJ2-7	CAISESGWGSYEQYF	TGTGCCATCAGTGAGTCGGGGTGGGGCTCCTACGAGCAGTACTTC
TRBV5-4	TRBD1	TRBJ1-1	CASSLRQGNTEAFF	TGTGCCAGCAGCTTAAGACAGGGCAACACTGAAGCTTTCTTT
TRBV28	TRBD1	TRBJ2-3	CASSSPALGDRRGTDTQYF	TGTGCCAGCAGTTCACCGGCCCTTGGGGACAGGAGGGGCACAGATACGCAGTATTTT
TRBV7-2	TRBD2	TRBJ2-7	CASSLDTSGSYEQYF	TGTGCCAGCAGCTTAGATACTAGCGGGAGTTACGAGCAGTACTTC
TRBV5-6	-	TRBJ2-7	CASSFDRVDYEQYF	TGTGCCAGCAGCTTTGACAGAGTAGACTACGAGCAGTACTTC
TRBV5-6	-	TRBJ2-7	CASSLARGLGEQYF	TGTGCCAGCAGCTTGGCTCGGGGTTTGGGGGAGCAGTACTTC
TRBV7-6	TRBD2	TRBJ2-1	CASSSPLAEKNNEQFF	TGTGCCAGCAGCTCACCTCTAGCGGAGAAAAACAATGAGCAGTTCTTC
TRBV5-8	TRBD2	TRBJ2-7	CASSLRGVGQYF	TGTGCCAGCAGCTTGCGGGGGGTAGGGCAGTACTTC
TRBV18	TRBD1	TRBJ2-1	CASSPVTTGYYNEQFF	TGTGCCAGCTCACCTGTTACGACAGGGTACTACAATGAGCAGTTCTTC
TRBV19	-	TRBJ1-1	CASAWGKNLNTEAFF	TGTGCCAGCGCATGGGGGAAGAATCTCAACACTGAAGCTTTCTTT
TRBV7-9	TRBD1	TRBJ2-5	CASSPGTGGIETQYF	TGTGCCAGCAGCCCAGGGACAGGGGGCATTGAGACCCAGTACTTC
TRBV19	TRBD2	TRBJ2-1	CASNQREGLGNEQFF	TGTGCCAGTAACCAGCGGGAGGGTCTGGGGAATGAGCAGTTCTTC
TRBV28	TRBD1	TRBJ2-7	CASSFLGQGEYEQYF	TGTGCCAGCAGTTTTTTGGGACAGGGCGAGTACGAGCAGTACTTC
TRBV25-1	TRBD2	TRBJ2-5	CASSDLGASGAQETQYF	TGTGCCAGCAGTGACCTCGGGGCTAGCGGGGCACAAGAGACCCAGTACTTC
TRBV6-1	-	TRBJ2-3	CASNTLGPTDTQYF	TGTGCCAGCAACACCCTAGGCCCCACAGATACGCAGTATTTT
TRBV6-5	-	TRBJ1-4	CASSPLRTGEKLFF	TGTGCCAGCAGCCCACTTCGAACGGGTGAAAAACTGTTTTTT
TRBV2	-	TRBJ2-2	CASSGERGTGELFF	TGTGCCAGCAGTGGGGAGAGGGGCACCGGGGAGCTGTTTTTT
TRBV5-1	TRBD2	TRBJ2-5	CASSPWGSGGQETQYF	TGCGCCAGCAGCCCCTGGGGTAGCGGGGGACAAGAGACCCAGTACTTC
TRBV5-1	-	TRBJ2-5	CASSLDVQETQYF	TGCGCCAGCAGCTTAGACGTCCAAGAGACCCAGTACTTC
TRBV5-4	-	TRBJ1-3	CASSLVTGGRSGNTIYF	TGTGCCAGCAGCTTGGTGACAGGAGGACGCTCTGGAAACACCATATATTTT
TRBV10-2	-	TRBJ2-7	CATETGSYEQYF	TGCGCCACCGAGACCGGATCCTACGAGCAGTACTTC
TRBV27	TRBD1	TRBJ1-2	CASSRYQLTGTLSDLRRGGYTF	TGTGCCAGCAGTCGATACCAGTTGACAGGGACCCTTTCTGACCTCAGGCGGGGCGGCTACACCTTC
TRBV5-1	-	TRBJ2-7	CASSLGRGPSSYEQYF	TGCGCCAGCAGCTTGGGGCGGGGCCCTAGCTCCTACGAGCAGTACTTC
TRBV29-1	TRBD1	TRBJ1-6	CSVQTGTAGSPLHF	TGCAGCGTTCAGACCGGGACAGCGGGTTCACCCCTCCACTTT
TRBV5-4	TRBD1	TRBJ1-6	CASSTGTGRSGGPLHF	TGTGCCAGCAGCACAGGGACAGGTAGGAGCGGTGGGCCCCTCCACTTT
TRBV6-5	-	TRBJ2-7	CASSSPGGYEQYF	TGTGCCAGCAGTTCCCCCGGCGGCTACGAGCAGTACTTC
TRBV19	-	TRBJ1-3	CASSIVPGRSSGNTIYF	TGTGCCAGTAGTATCGTCCCGGGACGGAGCTCTGGAAACACCATATATTTT
TRBV14	-	TRBJ1-1	CASSKTGSTEAFF	TGTGCCAGCAGCAAGACAGGTAGTACTGAAGCTTTCTTT